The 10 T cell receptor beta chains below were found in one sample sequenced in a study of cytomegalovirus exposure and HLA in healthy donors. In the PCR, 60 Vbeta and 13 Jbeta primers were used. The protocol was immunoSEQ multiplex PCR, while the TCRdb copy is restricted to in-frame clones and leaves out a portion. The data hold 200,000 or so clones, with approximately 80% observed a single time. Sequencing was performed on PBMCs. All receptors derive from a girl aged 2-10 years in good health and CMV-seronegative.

The CDR3 is CASSLTRDNQPQHF. Here the CDR3 DNA reads TGTGCCAGCAGCTTGACCCGGGACAATCAGCCCCAGCATTTT. The genes are TRBV7-8 and TRBJ1-5; D gene ambiguous. V lost 3 bases and J 3 bases, leaving 9 bases between the germline ends. Germline lookup yields CDR1 SGHVS and CDR2 FQNEAQ. The CDR3 runs 14 residues.

The CDR3 here is CASSQSGRANYGYTF. Here the CDR3 DNA reads TGTGCCAGCAGCCAGTCTGGCAGGGCCAACTATGGCTACACCTTC. This chain connects TRBV7-9 to TRBJ1-2, with a possible D match to TRBD1 (5 bases). The CDR3 runs to 15 residues. The germline CDR1 and CDR2 sequences are SEHNR and FQNEAQ (reference sequence). V lost 5 bases, J lost 2 bases, and 15 bases lay in between.

The CDR3 sequence is CATSREGGNTEAFF. The CDR3 bases are TGTGCCACCAGCAGAGAGGGGGGGAACACTGAAGCTTTCTTT. J is TRBJ1-1 and V is TRBV15, with D possibly matching TRBD1 (5 bases). Trimming stripped 0 bases from V and 1 base from J, with 6 bases between. This CDR3 has 14 residues. The germline CDR1 and CDR2 sequences are LNHNV and YYDKDF (reference sequence). Using reference TRBV15 and TRBJ1-1 for the parts outside the CDR3, the full variable domain is DAMVIQNPRYQVTQFGKPVTLSCSQTLNHNVMYWYQQKSSQAPKLLFHYYDKDFNNEADTPDNFQSRRPNTSFCFLDIRSPGLGDTAMYLCATSREGGNTEAFFGQGTRLTVV.

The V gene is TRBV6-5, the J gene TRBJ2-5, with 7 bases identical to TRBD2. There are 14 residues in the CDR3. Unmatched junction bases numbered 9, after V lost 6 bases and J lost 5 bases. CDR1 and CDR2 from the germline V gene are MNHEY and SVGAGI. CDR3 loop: CASRPLPGGETQYF. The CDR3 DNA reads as TGTGCCAGCAGACCCCTTCCCGGGGGGGAGACCCAGTACTTC.

The CDR3 here is CASRVGGQGYQPQHF. In DNA, the CDR3 is TGTGCCAGCAGGGTTGGAGGACAGGGATATCAGCCCCAGCATTTT. This chain joins TRBV27 and TRBJ1-5; TRBD1 agrees at 8 bases. The trim removed 6 bases at V and 5 bases at J, leaving 9 bases unmatched. CDR3 length: 15 amino acids. The germline gives CDR1 MNHEY, CDR2 SMNVEV (reference sequence).

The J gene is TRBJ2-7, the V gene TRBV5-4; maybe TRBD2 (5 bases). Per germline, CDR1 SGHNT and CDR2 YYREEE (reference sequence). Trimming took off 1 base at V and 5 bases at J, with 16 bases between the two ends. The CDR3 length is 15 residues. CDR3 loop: CASSLLPGSTDEQYF. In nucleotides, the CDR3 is TGTGCCAGCAGCTTGTTGCCGGGGAGTACAGACGAGCAGTACTTC.

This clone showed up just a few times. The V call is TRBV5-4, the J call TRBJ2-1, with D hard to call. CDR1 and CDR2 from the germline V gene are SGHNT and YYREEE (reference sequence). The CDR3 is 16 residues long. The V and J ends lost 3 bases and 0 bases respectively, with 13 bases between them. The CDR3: CASSSQPGSSYNEQFF. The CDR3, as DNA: TGTGCCAGCAGCTCCCAGCCGGGTAGCTCCTACAATGAGCAGTTCTTC.

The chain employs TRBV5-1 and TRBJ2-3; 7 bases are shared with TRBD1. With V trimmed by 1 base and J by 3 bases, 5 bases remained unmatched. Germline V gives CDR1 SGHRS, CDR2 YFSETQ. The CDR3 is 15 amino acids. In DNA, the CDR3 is TGCGCCAGCAGCTTGACGGGACAGAATACAGATACGCAGTATTTT. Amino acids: CASSLTGQNTDTQYF. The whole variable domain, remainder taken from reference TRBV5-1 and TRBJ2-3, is KAGVTQTPRYLIKTRGQQVTLSCSPISGHRSVSWYQQTPGQGLQFLFEYFSETQRNKGNFPGRFSGRQFSNSRSEMNVSTLELGDSALYLCASSLTGQNTDTQYFGPGTRLTVL.

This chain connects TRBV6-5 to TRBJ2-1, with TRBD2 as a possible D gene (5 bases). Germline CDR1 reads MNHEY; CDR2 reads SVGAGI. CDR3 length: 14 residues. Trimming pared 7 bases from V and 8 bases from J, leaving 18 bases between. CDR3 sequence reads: CASNTPGRSDEQFF. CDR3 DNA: TGTGCCAGCAACACCCCCGGCCGTAGCGATGAGCAGTTCTTC.

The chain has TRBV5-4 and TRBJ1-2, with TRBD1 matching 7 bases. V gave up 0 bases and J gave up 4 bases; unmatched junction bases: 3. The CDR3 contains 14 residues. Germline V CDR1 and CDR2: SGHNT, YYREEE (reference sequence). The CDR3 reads CASSLERDSYGYTF. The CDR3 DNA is TGTGCCAGCAGCTTGGAACGGGACAGCTATGGCTACACCTTC.